This TCR beta chain was captured by sequencing in a study of cytomegalovirus exposure and HLA in healthy donors. The CDR3 sequence is 13 residues long. The V gene's germline CDR1 is WNHNN and CDR2 SYGVQD (reference sequence). V lost 4 bases to trimming and J lost 7 bases, with 12 bases between them. The PCR made use of 60 Vbeta and 13 Jbeta primers. Profiled with immunoSEQ multiplex PCR; TCRdb holds only in-frame clones, not every one. The sample has about 130,000 clones; the top ten hold 1%. This clonotype was obtained from a young man in good health and CMV-seronegative. The sequencing sample was made of PBMCs. The chain uses TRBV10-1 and TRBJ2-3; D remains unclear. The CDR3 DNA sequence: TGCGCCAGCAGTGGAGGAAGCGACCATACGCAGTATTTT. Encoded protein: CASSGGSDHTQYF.